Listed below are T cell receptor beta chains from one sample, sequenced in a study of beta chain features in type 1 diabetes. Using immunoSEQ multiplex PCR, the repertoire was profiled, and TCRdb retains in-frame clones only, with some absent. The data show 280,000 or so clones, approximately 16% seen once. Sequencing input: naive CD4+ T cells from blood. The receptor source for this set is a man aged 18 to 35 with type 1 diabetes. CDR3s include the opening cysteine and the closing phenylalanine or tryptophan. The D gene is left open where the match is weak. Clone size is not always given. Where it is, it says once, few, many or a class for expanded clones.

cdr3_nt: TGTGCCAGCAGCCAATCAGGGGCTGGAAACACCATATATTTT
cdr3_aa: CASSQSGAGNTIYF
d_call: NA
j_call: TRBJ1-3
v_call: TRBV14
clone_size: NA

cdr3_nt: TGCGCCAGCAGCCAAGATAATGGCGGGAGAGGCCTCGAGCAGTACTTC
cdr3_aa: CASSQDNGGRGLEQYF
d_call: TRBD2
j_call: TRBJ2-7
v_call: TRBV4-1
clone_size: few

cdr3_nt: TGTGCCAGCAGCTTAAGGTCACGGACAGTTGGCGCTGAAGCTTTCTTT
cdr3_aa: CASSLRSRTVGAEAFF
d_call: NA
j_call: TRBJ1-1
v_call: TRBV7-2
clone_size: few

cdr3_nt: TGTGCCATCAGTGAAAGGGGCCCCTCCTACGAGCAGTACTTC
cdr3_aa: CAISERGPSYEQYF
d_call: NA
j_call: TRBJ2-7
v_call: TRBV10-3
clone_size: NA

cdr3_nt: TGTGCCAGCAGCCTCGGACTAGCGGGAGGTCTAGCCAAAAACATTCAGTACTTC
cdr3_aa: CASSLGLAGGLAKNIQYF
d_call: TRBD2
j_call: TRBJ2-4
v_call: TRBV7-9
clone_size: few

cdr3_nt: TGTGCCAGCAGTTATCGGGGGGATGGCTACACCTTC
cdr3_aa: CASSYRGDGYTF
d_call: NA
j_call: TRBJ1-2
v_call: TRBV6-5
clone_size: NA

cdr3_nt: TGCGCCAGCAGCCAAGGGCCTAGCGGGGGCACAGATACGCAGTATTTT
cdr3_aa: CASSQGPSGGTDTQYF
d_call: TRBD2
j_call: TRBJ2-3
v_call: TRBV4-3
clone_size: NA

cdr3_nt: TGTGCCAGTAGTACCTCCGGGACAGGGGGCTACGAGCAGTACTTC
cdr3_aa: CASSTSGTGGYEQYF
d_call: TRBD1
j_call: TRBJ2-7
v_call: TRBV19
clone_size: few

cdr3_nt: TGTGCCAGCAGCGCATTGAGTGCGGGCACCGGGGAGCTGTTTTTT
cdr3_aa: CASSALSAGTGELFF
d_call: NA
j_call: TRBJ2-2
v_call: TRBV28
clone_size: few

cdr3_nt: TGTGCCAGCAGTCGCCGGGGGGCGTCTGAAAAACTGTTTTTT
cdr3_aa: CASSRRGASEKLFF
d_call: NA
j_call: TRBJ1-4
v_call: TRBV28
clone_size: NA

cdr3_nt: TGTGCCAGCAGTTACTCAGTGGGGGGGACCCAGTACTTC
cdr3_aa: CASSYSVGGTQYF
d_call: NA
j_call: TRBJ2-5
v_call: TRBV6-5
clone_size: few

cdr3_nt: TGTGCTAGTGGGAGAGGGGGCATTGGGCGGATGAACACTGAAGCTTTCTTT
cdr3_aa: CASGRGGIGRMNTEAFF
d_call: TRBD1
j_call: TRBJ1-1
v_call: TRBV12-5
clone_size: few

cdr3_nt: TGCGCCAGCAGCTCCACCAGTTCGGGACACTTAAAAGGGATAAGTGGCTACACCTTC
cdr3_aa: CASSSTSSGHLKGISGYTF
d_call: NA
j_call: TRBJ1-2
v_call: TRBV4-3
clone_size: few

cdr3_nt: TGCGCCAGCAGCCTGACAGGGGAAACTAACATTCAGTACTTC
cdr3_aa: CASSLTGETNIQYF
d_call: TRBD1
j_call: TRBJ2-4
v_call: TRBV5-1
clone_size: few

cdr3_nt: TGTGCCAGCAGCTTAGACCCAGAAGGGTGGGGGGTCTATGGCTACACCTTC
cdr3_aa: CASSLDPEGWGVYGYTF
d_call: NA
j_call: TRBJ1-2
v_call: TRBV7-2
clone_size: NA

cdr3_nt: TGTGCCAGCTCCTTTGAAGCCACAGATACGCAGTATTTT
cdr3_aa: CASSFEATDTQYF
d_call: NA
j_call: TRBJ2-3
v_call: TRBV18
clone_size: NA

cdr3_nt: TGTGCCAGCGAGGGACAGCAAAGGACCTCTGGGGCCAACGTCCTGACTTTC
cdr3_aa: CASEGQQRTSGANVLTF
d_call: TRBD1
j_call: TRBJ2-6
v_call: TRBV5-5
clone_size: once

cdr3_nt: TGTGCCAGCAGCATCCGAGAGGGAGAAGAGACCCAGTACTTC
cdr3_aa: CASSIREGEETQYF
d_call: NA
j_call: TRBJ2-5
v_call: TRBV7-2
clone_size: NA

cdr3_nt: TGTGCCAGCAGCCAATTGAAAGCGGGGATATACAATGAGCAGTTCTTC
cdr3_aa: CASSQLKAGIYNEQFF
d_call: TRBD2
j_call: TRBJ2-1
v_call: TRBV2
clone_size: NA

cdr3_nt: TGTGCCAGCTCACCCGGCAGGGGACGACAGGACACTGAAGCTTTCTTT
cdr3_aa: CASSPGRGRQDTEAFF
d_call: NA
j_call: TRBJ1-1
v_call: TRBV18
clone_size: few

cdr3_nt: TGTGCCAGCAGTCGACAGACTAACACCGGGGAGCTGTTTTTT
cdr3_aa: CASSRQTNTGELFF
d_call: NA
j_call: TRBJ2-2
v_call: TRBV27
clone_size: few

cdr3_nt: TGTGCCAGCCACAGGGGGCTGGACTTTCGCTACACCTTC
cdr3_aa: CASHRGLDFRYTF
d_call: TRBD1
j_call: TRBJ1-2
v_call: TRBV6-1
clone_size: NA

cdr3_nt: TGTGCCAGCAGACCCCCTTGGGGAGTTGGCTACACCTTC
cdr3_aa: CASRPPWGVGYTF
d_call: NA
j_call: TRBJ1-2
v_call: TRBV2
clone_size: NA

cdr3_nt: TGTGCCAGCAGCGTAGGGGTTGTGGCAGGGGGCCTCGAGCAGTACTTC
cdr3_aa: CASSVGVVAGGLEQYF
d_call: TRBD1
j_call: TRBJ2-7
v_call: TRBV9
clone_size: NA

cdr3_nt: TGTGCCTGGAGTGCCTTCAGGACAGGGGGCACAGATACGCAGTATTTT
cdr3_aa: CAWSAFRTGGTDTQYF
d_call: TRBD1
j_call: TRBJ2-3
v_call: TRBV30
clone_size: NA

cdr3_nt: TGTGCCGGAGGTGGAAGCAATCAGCCCCAGCATTTT
cdr3_aa: CAGGGSNQPQHF
d_call: NA
j_call: TRBJ1-5
v_call: TRBV6-6
clone_size: NA

cdr3_nt: TGTGCCAGCAGCGAGACTCTTGGGACTAGCGGGAGAAATGAGCAGTTCTTC
cdr3_aa: CASSETLGTSGRNEQFF
d_call: TRBD2
j_call: TRBJ2-1
v_call: TRBV11-2
clone_size: NA

cdr3_nt: TGCGCCAGCAGCATCGTCACCCGGCAGGGGTCCACAGATACGCAGTATTTT
cdr3_aa: CASSIVTRQGSTDTQYF
d_call: NA
j_call: TRBJ2-3
v_call: TRBV5-1
clone_size: few

cdr3_nt: TGTGCCAGCAGCTTAGCAGGGGTTGAAGCTTTCTTT
cdr3_aa: CASSLAGVEAFF
d_call: NA
j_call: TRBJ1-1
v_call: TRBV7-9
clone_size: NA

cdr3_nt: TGTGCCAGCAGCTTAGGCAGGGCCTACGAGCAGTACTTC
cdr3_aa: CASSLGRAYEQYF
d_call: NA
j_call: TRBJ2-7
v_call: TRBV11-3
clone_size: few

cdr3_nt: TGCGCCAGCAGCCAACCGACTAGCGGGAGGGATGAGCAGTTCTTC
cdr3_aa: CASSQPTSGRDEQFF
d_call: TRBD2
j_call: TRBJ2-1
v_call: TRBV4-1
clone_size: NA

cdr3_nt: TGTGCCAGCATCGGACTTGTTAAGGCCAACGTCCTGACTTTC
cdr3_aa: CASIGLVKANVLTF
d_call: NA
j_call: TRBJ2-6
v_call: TRBV2
clone_size: NA

cdr3_nt: TGTGCCAGCAGTGGTGGACAGGGGGCGGATACGCAGTATTTT
cdr3_aa: CASSGGQGADTQYF
d_call: TRBD1
j_call: TRBJ2-3
v_call: TRBV6-1
clone_size: NA

cdr3_nt: TGTGCCTGGAGTGTCTCGGGAACACGGACCTACGAGCAGTACTTC
cdr3_aa: CAWSVSGTRTYEQYF
d_call: NA
j_call: TRBJ2-7
v_call: TRBV30
clone_size: NA

cdr3_nt: TGTGCCAGCAGTTTAACTAGACTAGCGGGAGGGCCTCCCGAGCAGTACTTC
cdr3_aa: CASSLTRLAGGPPEQYF
d_call: TRBD2
j_call: TRBJ2-7
v_call: TRBV28
clone_size: few

cdr3_nt: TGCAGTGCTAGTCTGGGGCGCGGCTACACCTTC
cdr3_aa: CSASLGRGYTF
d_call: NA
j_call: TRBJ1-2
v_call: TRBV20-1
clone_size: NA

cdr3_nt: TGCGCCAGCAGCTTGTCAGGGGGCGGTCCCTACGAGCAGTACTTC
cdr3_aa: CASSLSGGGPYEQYF
d_call: TRBD1
j_call: TRBJ2-7
v_call: TRBV5-1
clone_size: few

cdr3_nt: TGTGCCAGCAGCCTACAGGGAAACACTGAAGCTTTCTTT
cdr3_aa: CASSLQGNTEAFF
d_call: NA
j_call: TRBJ1-1
v_call: TRBV7-9
clone_size: NA

cdr3_nt: TGTGCCAGCAGTGAAAGAGGCGAGACCCAGTACTTC
cdr3_aa: CASSERGETQYF
d_call: NA
j_call: TRBJ2-5
v_call: TRBV6-1
clone_size: few

cdr3_nt: TGTGCCAGTAGTAGGCGGGGACAGGGGGCCTCTGGGGCCAACGTCCTGACTTTC
cdr3_aa: CASSRRGQGASGANVLTF
d_call: TRBD1
j_call: TRBJ2-6
v_call: TRBV19
clone_size: few

cdr3_nt: TGTGCCAGCAGCTTGGATCTGACTAGCCTGGAGACCCAGTACTTC
cdr3_aa: CASSLDLTSLETQYF
d_call: TRBD2
j_call: TRBJ2-5
v_call: TRBV5-4
clone_size: NA

cdr3_nt: TGTGCCAGCAGCCAAGATCATGGCTGGTCCTCCTACGAGCAGTACTTC
cdr3_aa: CASSQDHGWSSYEQYF
d_call: NA
j_call: TRBJ2-7
v_call: TRBV5-4
clone_size: NA

cdr3_nt: TGTGCCACCAGCAGAGATTTGGGGACTAGCGGGAACGAGCAGTACTTC
cdr3_aa: CATSRDLGTSGNEQYF
d_call: TRBD2
j_call: TRBJ2-7
v_call: TRBV15
clone_size: few

cdr3_nt: TGTGCCAGCAGCGAAAAGAAGAGGGGGCGCGGAAGTGAAAAACTGTTTTTT
cdr3_aa: CASSEKKRGRGSEKLFF
d_call: TRBD1
j_call: TRBJ1-4
v_call: TRBV9
clone_size: few

cdr3_nt: TGTGCCAGCAGCTTTAGGGGGAACACTGAAGCTTTCTTT
cdr3_aa: CASSFRGNTEAFF
d_call: NA
j_call: TRBJ1-1
v_call: TRBV5-6
clone_size: NA

cdr3_nt: TGTGCCAGCAGCTTGCCCTCAGAGGGTGTTAGTTTAGGCTACACCTTC
cdr3_aa: CASSLPSEGVSLGYTF
d_call: NA
j_call: TRBJ1-2
v_call: TRBV11-2
clone_size: few

cdr3_nt: TGTGCCAGCAGCCAAGATTATGCTGGCGGCCGAGAGACCCAGTACTTC
cdr3_aa: CASSQDYAGGRETQYF
d_call: NA
j_call: TRBJ2-5
v_call: TRBV4-2
clone_size: NA

cdr3_nt: TGTGCCTCTGGGAGGTTTGTTACCGGGTACGAGCAGTACTTC
cdr3_aa: CASGRFVTGYEQYF
d_call: NA
j_call: TRBJ2-7
v_call: TRBV6-5
clone_size: few

cdr3_nt: TGCGCCAGCAGCTGGAACACAGGGAACACCGGGGAGCTGTTTTTT
cdr3_aa: CASSWNTGNTGELFF
d_call: NA
j_call: TRBJ2-2
v_call: TRBV5-1
clone_size: few

cdr3_nt: TGTGCCAGCAGTGAGCAGGGGAGCACAGATACGCAGTATTTT
cdr3_aa: CASSEQGSTDTQYF
d_call: NA
j_call: TRBJ2-3
v_call: TRBV2
clone_size: NA

cdr3_nt: TGTGCCAGCAGCGGGCGGGCTGGGGCCAACGTCCTGACTTTC
cdr3_aa: CASSGRAGANVLTF
d_call: NA
j_call: TRBJ2-6
v_call: TRBV9
clone_size: NA

cdr3_nt: TGTGCCAGCAGAAACGGGGGGGCCGGCAATCAGCCCCAGCATTTT
cdr3_aa: CASRNGGAGNQPQHF
d_call: NA
j_call: TRBJ1-5
v_call: TRBV6-5
clone_size: NA

cdr3_nt: TGTGCCAGCAGTGACCGAGGGACAATCCCGGGGGGCTACACCTTC
cdr3_aa: CASSDRGTIPGGYTF
d_call: NA
j_call: TRBJ1-2
v_call: TRBV6-4
clone_size: NA

cdr3_nt: TGCGCCAGCAGCTTGAACCCGGGGTTGGGCCTATACACTGAAGCTTTCTTT
cdr3_aa: CASSLNPGLGLYTEAFF
d_call: NA
j_call: TRBJ1-1
v_call: TRBV5-1
clone_size: few

cdr3_nt: TGTGCCAGCTCACCCGGGACAGGGGGCGAGCAGTACTTC
cdr3_aa: CASSPGTGGEQYF
d_call: TRBD1
j_call: TRBJ2-7
v_call: TRBV18
clone_size: NA

cdr3_nt: TGTGCCAGCAGCGCCCGGACAGGGGTCTACGAGCAGTACTTC
cdr3_aa: CASSARTGVYEQYF
d_call: TRBD1
j_call: TRBJ2-7
v_call: TRBV7-2
clone_size: NA